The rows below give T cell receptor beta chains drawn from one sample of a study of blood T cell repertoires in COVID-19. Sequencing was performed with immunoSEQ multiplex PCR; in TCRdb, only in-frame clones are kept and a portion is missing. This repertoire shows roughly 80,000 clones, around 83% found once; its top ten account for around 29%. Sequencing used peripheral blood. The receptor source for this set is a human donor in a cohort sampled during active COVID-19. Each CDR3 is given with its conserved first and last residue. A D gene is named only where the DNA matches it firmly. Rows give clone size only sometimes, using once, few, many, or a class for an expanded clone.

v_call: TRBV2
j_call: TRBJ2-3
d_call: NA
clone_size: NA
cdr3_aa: CASSGWRESDTQYF
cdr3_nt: TGTGCCAGCAGTGGGTGGAGGGAGTCAGATACGCAGTATTTT

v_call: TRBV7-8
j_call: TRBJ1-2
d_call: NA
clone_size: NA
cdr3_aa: CASSLNGANYGYTF
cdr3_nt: TGTGCCAGCAGCTTAAACGGAGCTAACTATGGCTACACCTTC

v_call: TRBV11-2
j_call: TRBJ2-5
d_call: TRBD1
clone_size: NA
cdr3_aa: CASGRDSQETQYF
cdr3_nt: TGTGCCAGCGGCCGGGACAGCCAAGAGACCCAGTACTTC

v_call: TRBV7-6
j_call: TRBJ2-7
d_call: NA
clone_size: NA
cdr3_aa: CASSLEGRVVDEQYF
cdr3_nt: TGTGCCAGCAGCTTAGAGGGCAGGGTTGTTGACGAGCAGTACTTC

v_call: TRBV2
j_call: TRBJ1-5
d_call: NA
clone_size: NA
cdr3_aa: CASSPGTPGGNQPQHF
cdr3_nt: TGTGCCAGCAGCCCCGGGACTCCGGGGGGCAATCAGCCCCAGCATTTT

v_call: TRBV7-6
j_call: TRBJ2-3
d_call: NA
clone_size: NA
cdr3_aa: CASSLALFREDTQYF
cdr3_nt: TGTGCCAGCAGCTTAGCACTGTTCAGGGAAGATACGCAGTATTTT

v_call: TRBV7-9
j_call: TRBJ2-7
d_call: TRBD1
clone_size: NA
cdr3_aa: CASSRTGPYEQYF
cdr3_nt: TGTGCCAGCAGCCGGACAGGGCCCTACGAGCAGTACTTC

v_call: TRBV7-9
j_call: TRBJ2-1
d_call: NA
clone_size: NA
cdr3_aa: CASSRISRDEQFF
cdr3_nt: TGTGCCAGCAGCCGTATTAGTCGCGATGAGCAGTTCTTC

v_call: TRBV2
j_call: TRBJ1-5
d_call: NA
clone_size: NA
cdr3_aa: CASRISGNQPQHF
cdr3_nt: TGTGCCAGCAGGATCTCAGGCAATCAGCCCCAGCATTTT

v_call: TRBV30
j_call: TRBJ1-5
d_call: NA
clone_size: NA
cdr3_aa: CAWSVRQVNRPQHF
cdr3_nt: TGTGCCTGGAGTGTAAGGCAGGTGAATCGGCCCCAGCATTTT

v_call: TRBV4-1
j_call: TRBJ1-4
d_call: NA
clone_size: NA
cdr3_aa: CASSQVGGDGEKLFF
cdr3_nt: TGCGCCAGCAGCCAAGTGGGAGGGGACGGGGAAAAACTGTTTTTT

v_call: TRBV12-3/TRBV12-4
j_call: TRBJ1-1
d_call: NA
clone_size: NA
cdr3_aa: CASRLKNTEAFF
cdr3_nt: TGTGCCAGCAGACTTAAAAACACTGAAGCTTTCTTT

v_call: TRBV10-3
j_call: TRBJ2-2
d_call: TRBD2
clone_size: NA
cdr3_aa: CAIGSGAYTGELFF
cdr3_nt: TGTGCCATCGGGAGCGGGGCCTACACCGGGGAGCTGTTTTTT

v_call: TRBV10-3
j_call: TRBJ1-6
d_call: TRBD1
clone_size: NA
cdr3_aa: CAIRGTQGIGSPLHF
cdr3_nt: TGTGCCATCCGAGGAACACAGGGGATTGGGTCACCCCTCCACTTT

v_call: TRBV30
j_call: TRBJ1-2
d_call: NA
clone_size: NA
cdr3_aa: CAWRYSYGYTF
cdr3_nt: TGTGCCTGGAGATATAGTTATGGCTACACCTTC

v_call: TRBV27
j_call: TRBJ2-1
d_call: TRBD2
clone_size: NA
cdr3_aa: CASSLVAGGDEQFF
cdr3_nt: TGTGCCAGCAGTTTAGTAGCGGGGGGGGATGAGCAGTTCTTC

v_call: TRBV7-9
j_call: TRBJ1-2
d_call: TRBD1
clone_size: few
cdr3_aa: CASSIPTGRPNYGYTF
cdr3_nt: TGTGCCAGCAGCATACCGACAGGGCGTCCCAACTATGGCTACACCTTC

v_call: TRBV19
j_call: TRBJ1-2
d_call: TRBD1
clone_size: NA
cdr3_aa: CASSMGQHLGGYTF
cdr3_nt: TGTGCCAGTAGTATGGGACAGCACCTTGGGGGCTACACCTTC

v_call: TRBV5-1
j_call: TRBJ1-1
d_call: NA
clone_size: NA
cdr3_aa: CASSLDPRQDTEAFF
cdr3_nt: TGCGCCAGCAGCTTGGACCCCCGCCAGGACACTGAAGCTTTCTTT

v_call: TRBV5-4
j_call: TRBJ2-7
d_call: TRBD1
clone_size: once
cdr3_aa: CASSPRGQGRYEQYF
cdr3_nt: TGTGCCAGCAGCCCAAGGGGACAGGGGAGGTACGAGCAGTACTTC

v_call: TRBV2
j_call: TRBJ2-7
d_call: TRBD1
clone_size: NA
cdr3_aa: CASSRGQGVIEQYF
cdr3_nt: TGTGCCAGCAGTAGAGGACAGGGCGTCATCGAGCAGTACTTC

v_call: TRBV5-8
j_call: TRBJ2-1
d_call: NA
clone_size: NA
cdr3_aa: CASSSPGTSQFF
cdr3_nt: TGTGCCAGCAGCTCACCCGGGACTTCACAGTTCTTC

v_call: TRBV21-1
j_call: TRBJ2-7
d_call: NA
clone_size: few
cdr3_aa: CASSKIPPDRGSEQYF
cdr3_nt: TGTGCCAGCAGCAAAATCCCCCCGGACAGGGGGAGCGAGCAGTACTTC

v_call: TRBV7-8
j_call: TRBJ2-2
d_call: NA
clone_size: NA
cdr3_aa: CASSSGPQSGELFF
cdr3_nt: TGTGCCAGCAGCTCCGGCCCACAGAGCGGGGAGCTGTTTTTT

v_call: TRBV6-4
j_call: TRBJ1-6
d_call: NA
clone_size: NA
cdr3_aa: CASSTGIGSPLHF
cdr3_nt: TGTGCCAGCAGTACAGGGATTGGATCACCCCTCCACTTT

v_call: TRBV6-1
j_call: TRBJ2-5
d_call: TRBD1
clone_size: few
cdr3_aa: CASSEATGGAETQYF
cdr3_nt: TGTGCCAGCAGTGAAGCGACAGGGGGAGCAGAGACCCAGTACTTC

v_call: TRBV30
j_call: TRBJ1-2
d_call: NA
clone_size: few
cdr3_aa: CAWRAYSYGYTF
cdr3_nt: TGTGCCTGGAGGGCATATTCCTATGGCTACACCTTC

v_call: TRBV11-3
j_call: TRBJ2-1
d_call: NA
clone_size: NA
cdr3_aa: CASSLGGPSYNEQFF
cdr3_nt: TGTGCCAGCAGCTTAGGGGGCCCCTCCTACAATGAGCAGTTCTTC

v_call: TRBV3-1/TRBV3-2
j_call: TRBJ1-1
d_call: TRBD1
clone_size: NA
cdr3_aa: CASSQGQWNTEAFF
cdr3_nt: TGTGCCAGCAGCCAGGGACAGTGGAACACTGAAGCTTTCTTT

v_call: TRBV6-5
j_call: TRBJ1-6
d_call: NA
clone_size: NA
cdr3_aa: CASSYRQVNSPLHF
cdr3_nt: TGTGCCAGCAGTTATCGCCAGGTCAATTCACCCCTCCACTTT

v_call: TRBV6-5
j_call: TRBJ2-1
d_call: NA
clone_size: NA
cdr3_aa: CASSHSSYEQFF
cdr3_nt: TGTGCCAGCAGCCACTCTAGTTATGAGCAGTTCTTC

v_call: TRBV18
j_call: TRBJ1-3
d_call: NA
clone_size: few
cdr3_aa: CASSFQQGSGNTIYF
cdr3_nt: TGTGCCAGCTCCTTCCAACAGGGCTCTGGAAACACCATATATTTT

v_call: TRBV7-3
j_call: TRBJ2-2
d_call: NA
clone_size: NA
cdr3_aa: CASSLQGTGELFF
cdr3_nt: TGTGCCAGCAGCTTACAGGGGACCGGGGAGCTGTTTTTT

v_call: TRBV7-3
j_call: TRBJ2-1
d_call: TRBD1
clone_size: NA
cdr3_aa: CASSFDRAYNEQFF
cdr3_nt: TGTGCCAGCAGCTTCGACAGGGCCTACAATGAGCAGTTCTTC

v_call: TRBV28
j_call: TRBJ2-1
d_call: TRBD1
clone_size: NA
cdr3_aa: CASSRDRGAIYNEQFF
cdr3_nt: TGTGCCAGCAGCCGGGACAGGGGGGCCATCTACAATGAGCAGTTCTTC

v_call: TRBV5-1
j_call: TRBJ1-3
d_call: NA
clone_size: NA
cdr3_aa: CASSLEGREAGNTIYF
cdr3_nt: TGCGCCAGCAGCTTGGAGGGCAGGGAAGCTGGAAACACCATATATTTT

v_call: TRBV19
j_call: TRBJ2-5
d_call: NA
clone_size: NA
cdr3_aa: CASSISLAFGQETQYF
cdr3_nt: TGTGCCAGTAGTATCTCCTTAGCTTTCGGGCAAGAGACCCAGTACTTC

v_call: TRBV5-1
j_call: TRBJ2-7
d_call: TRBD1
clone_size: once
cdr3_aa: CASSERQGAYEQYF
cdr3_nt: TGCGCCAGCAGCGAACGACAGGGGGCCTACGAGCAGTACTTC

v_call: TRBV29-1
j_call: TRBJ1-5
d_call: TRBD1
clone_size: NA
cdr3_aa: CSVEQGAGQPQHF
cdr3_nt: TGCAGCGTTGAACAGGGGGCAGGTCAGCCCCAGCATTTT

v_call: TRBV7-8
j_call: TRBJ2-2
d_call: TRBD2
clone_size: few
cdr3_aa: CASSLWAGGNTGELFF
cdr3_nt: TGTGCCAGCAGCTTATGGGCGGGGGGGAACACCGGGGAGCTGTTTTTT

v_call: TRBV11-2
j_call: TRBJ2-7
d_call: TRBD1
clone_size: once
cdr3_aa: CASSPRLAGGTGDEQYF
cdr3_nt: TGTGCCAGCAGCCCTCGATTGGCAGGCGGGACAGGAGACGAGCAGTACTTC

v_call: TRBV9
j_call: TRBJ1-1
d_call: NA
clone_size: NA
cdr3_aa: CASSVEVTGNTEAFF
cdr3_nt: TGTGCCAGCAGCGTAGAAGTAACGGGGAACACTGAAGCTTTCTTT

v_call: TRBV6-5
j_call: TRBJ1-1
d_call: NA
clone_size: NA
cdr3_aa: CASSYSGQGFAEAFF
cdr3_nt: TGTGCCAGCAGTTACTCTGGTCAGGGCTTTGCTGAAGCTTTCTTT

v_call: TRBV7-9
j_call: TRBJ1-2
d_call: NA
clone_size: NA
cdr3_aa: CASSAGLNYGYTF
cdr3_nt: TGTGCCAGCAGCGCTGGCCTTAACTATGGCTACACCTTC

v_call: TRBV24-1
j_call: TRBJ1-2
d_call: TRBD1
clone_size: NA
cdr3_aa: CATSDNHRGSLNGYTF
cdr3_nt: TGTGCCACCAGTGATAACCACAGGGGGAGCTTAAATGGCTACACCTTC

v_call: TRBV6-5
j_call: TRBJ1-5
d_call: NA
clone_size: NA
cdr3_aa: CASTDGGHQPQHF
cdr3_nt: TGTGCCAGCACCGACGGGGGTCATCAGCCCCAGCATTTT